Listed here are 21 T cell receptor beta chains from one sample, sequenced in a study of breast tumors, draining lymph nodes, adjacent tissues. TCRdb passed the multiplex PCR reads through MiXCR, listing each CDR3 protein once. The sample records tens of thousands of distinct CDR3 sequences, roughly a fifth being singletons. Samples came from axillary lymph nodes draining the breast cancer. The sequencing sample was made of axillary lymph node tissue. All receptors derive from a female donor with breast cancer. Some clones in this sample may be carry-over from other donors' samples.

Turning to this clonotype: A clone one base away is much larger, so this may be a read error. CDR3 nucleotides: TGCAGTGTTCCGGCGGATGGCTACACCTTC. The encoded protein is CSVPADGYTF. The chain carries TRBV20-1 and TRBJ1-2; D remains ambiguous. This CDR3 is built from 10 residues. Trimming removed 7 bases from V and 6 bases from J, with 9 bases in between. Germline V gives CDR1 DFQATT, CDR2 SNEGSKA (reference sequence).

This clonotype was seen many times. This rearrangement joins TRBV20-1 to TRBJ2-7; 8 bases match TRBD2. The CDR3 spans 14 residues. The V gene's germline CDR1 is DFQATT and CDR2 SNEGSKA (reference sequence). The ends lost 2 bases at V and 0 bases at J; junction bases unmatched: 3. CDR3 amino acids: CSARLAGLSYEQYF. CDR3 DNA sequence: TGCAGTGCTAGACTAGCGGGCCTCTCCTACGAGCAGTACTTC.

Details on this clonotype: A much bigger clone sits one base away, suggesting this may be a read error. The rearrangement joins TRBV7-9 to TRBJ2-5, with a tentative D call TRBD2 (6 bases). This CDR3 contains 16 residues. Germline V lookup: CDR1 SEHNR, CDR2 FQNEAQ (reference sequence). The V end lost 5 bases, the J end lost 1 base, and 17 bases lay between the germline ends. The CDR3 DNA reads as TGTGCCAGCAGCCAAAGGACTAACGGGTTCCAAGAGACCCAGTACTTC. It codes for CASSQRTNGFQETQYF. Full variable domain (rest looked up from reference TRBV7-9 and TRBJ2-5): DTGVSQNPRHKITKRGQNVTFRCDPISEHNRLYWYRQTLGQGPEFLTYFQNEAQLEKSRLLSDRFSAERPKGSFSTLEIQRTEQGDSAMYLCASSQRTNGFQETQYFGPGTRLLVL.

This clonotype came up many times. The chain employs TRBV19 and TRBJ2-5, with no clear D. V was clipped by 5 bases and J by 4 bases, with 8 bases between them. Germline V gene lookup returns CDR1 LNHDA and CDR2 SQIVND (reference sequence). The CDR3 has 12 residues. The CDR3 DNA sequence: TGTGCCAGTAGTGACGTCAGAGAGACCCAGTACTTC. It specifies CASSDVRETQYF.

The V and J genes are TRBV3-2 and TRBJ2-5; no check of the table's D call, TRBD2, against the DNA was made. TRBV3-2 represents a pseudogene. CDR3 length equals 18 residues. The CDR3 here is CASSQDRDSGKFLETQYF. CDR3 coding DNA: TGTGCCAGCAGCCAAGACCGGGACAGCGGGAAGTTCCTGGAGACCCAGTACTTC.

This clonotype showed up many times. The genes are TRBV7-9 and TRBJ1-6; D remains ambiguous. V gave up 1 base and J gave up 15 bases, with 10 bases separating them. The CDR3 covers 12 residues. Looked up from germline, CDR1 is SEHNR and CDR2 is FQNEAQ (reference sequence). The CDR3 loop reads CASSLGGVRLHF. DNA for the CDR3: TGTGCCAGCAGCTTAGGCGGGGTCCGCCTCCACTTT.

This clonotype was detected many times. The rearrangement uses TRBV12-3 or TRBV12-4 and TRBJ1-3, with D perhaps TRBD1 (6 bases). This CDR3 contains 15 residues. The V and J ends lost 6 bases and 0 bases respectively, with 12 bases between them. CDR3 protein: CASRSTGISGNTIYF. In DNA, the CDR3 is TGTGCCAGCAGATCAACAGGGATCTCTGGAAACACCATATATTTT.

In its sample, this clonotype was seen a few times. V gene TRBV6-2 or TRBV6-3 combines with J gene TRBJ2-2, with D possibly matching TRBD1 (7 bases). The CDR3 has 16 residues. Germline values: CDR1 MNHEY, CDR2 SVGEGT. The V end lost 2 bases, the J end lost 2 bases, and 12 bases lay between the germline ends. CDR3 amino acids: CASSYAGTDNTGELFF. The CDR3, as DNA: TGTGCCAGCAGTTACGCGGGGACAGATAACACCGGGGAGCTGTTTTTT.

In the case of this clonotype: A much larger clone lies one base from this, so it may be a read error. The chain joins TRBV15 to TRBJ1-4; the D gene is possibly TRBD1 (5 bases). This CDR3 spans 15 amino acids. Trimming removed 0 bases from V and 13 bases from J, with 18 bases in between. In germline, CDR1 is LNHNV, CDR2 YYDKDF (reference sequence). The DNA for the CDR3 is TGTGCCACCAGCAGAGAGGGGCTCGAGGACGCAAGACTGTTTTTT. Translated, it gives CATSREGLEDARLFF.

This clonotype was counted ten times or more. As DNA, the CDR3 is TGTGCCAGTAGTATGTGGGGGGCGCAGGGGCAGTATTTT. It encodes CASSMWGAQGQYF. V gene TRBV19 combines with J gene TRBJ2-3, with D perhaps TRBD1 or TRBD2 (6 bases each). The V gene's germline CDR1 is LNHDA and CDR2 SQIVND (reference sequence). The CDR3 has 13 residues. Trimming removed 3 bases at V and 11 bases at J, with 15 bases between.

Concerning this clonotype: A single base separates this from a much larger clone, so it may be a read error. The J gene is TRBJ2-5, the V gene TRBV11-2; D may be TRBD2 (6 bases). In germline, CDR1 is SGHAT, CDR2 FQNNGV. The CDR3 has 14 amino acids. The ends were cut back, 7 bases at V and 9 bases at J, with 21 bases in the middle. CDR3 sequence: CASTPSRGLKSQYF. The CDR3 DNA reads as TGTGCCAGCACACCCTCGCGGGGCCTAAAATCCCAGTACTTC.

On this clonotype itself: A read error may be the cause here, since a much bigger clone is one base away. The J gene is TRBJ2-5, the V gene TRBV11-3; no clear D. The germline CDR1 and CDR2 sequences are SGHNT and YENEEA. This CDR3 is 13 amino acids long. CDR3 amino acids: CASGLNHGDTQYF. The CDR3, as DNA: TGTGCCAGCGGCTTAAACCATGGGGATACCCAGTACTTC.

This clonotype was seen a few times. CDR3 loop: CASSYGQGNQPQHF. For the CDR3, the DNA is TGTGCCAGCAGTTACGGACAGGGCAATCAGCCCCAGCATTTT. V is TRBV6-2 or TRBV6-3 and J is TRBJ1-5, with TRBD1 matching over 7 bases. This CDR3 region has 14 residues. Germline CDR1 MNHEY, CDR2 SVGEGT. Trimming removed 2 bases from V and 2 bases from J; junction bases left unmatched: 0.

This clonotype was seen repeatedly, ten times or more. The chain carries TRBV7-8 and TRBJ1-5; D remains ambiguous. The CDR3 loop spans 15 amino acids. The V end lost 3 bases, the J end lost 0 bases, and 9 bases lay between the germline ends. Germline V gene lookup returns CDR1 SGHVS and CDR2 FQNEAQ. The DNA for the CDR3 is TGTGCCAGCAGCTTCCAGTCCGGTAGCAATCAGCCCCAGCATTTT. Amino acids: CASSFQSGSNQPQHF.

This clonotype has at least ten counts. The germline gene is not matched at one end of the junction; a read error may be the cause. V is TRBV7-2 and J is TRBJ2-1; TRBD2 matches 9 bases. The CDR3 spans 17 residues. Germline values: CDR1 SGHTA, CDR2 FQGNSA. CDR3 in amino acids: CASGFQLSGSSYNEQFF. CDR3 coding DNA: TGTGCCAGCGGCTTTCAACTTAGCGGGAGCTCCTACAATGAGCAGTTCTTC.

This clonotype was counted a few times. The chain recombines TRBV6-2 or TRBV6-3 with TRBJ2-6; D remains ambiguous. The CDR3 length is 18 residues. Trimming pared 2 bases from V and 0 bases from J, leaving 14 bases between. Looked up from germline, CDR1 is MNHEY and CDR2 is SVGEGT. In DNA, the CDR3 is TGTGCCAGCAGTTACAAGGCTCATAGGTTCTCTGGGGCCAACGTCCTGACTTTC. It translates to CASSYKAHRFSGANVLTF.

With respect to this clonotype: One end of the junction does not line up with germline, which may come from a read error. This chain connects TRBV20-1 to TRBJ2-1; 11 nucleotides align to TRBD1. CDR3 length equals 15 residues. The germline V gene has CDR1 DFQATT and CDR2 SNEGSKA (reference sequence). The CDR3 sequence is CGARSGTGGFNAQFF. DNA for the CDR3: TGCGGTGCGCGATCCGGGACAGGGGGTTTCAATGCGCAGTTCTTC.

This clonotype has ten or more counts. The V call is TRBV6-5, the J call TRBJ2-5; 10 nucleotides align to TRBD2. The CDR3 contains 15 residues. V lost 5 bases, J lost 3 bases, and 6 bases stayed unmatched. Germline V gives CDR1 MNHEY, CDR2 SVGAGI. The CDR3 loop is CASSPAGGPKETQYF. CDR3 bases: TGTGCCAGCAGTCCAGCGGGAGGGCCGAAAGAGACCCAGTACTTC.

This clonotype was detected once. Since a much larger clone is just one base distant, this may be a read error. The rearrangement uses TRBV7-9 and TRBJ2-6; D remains unclear. This CDR3 has 13 residues. CDR1 is SEHNR, CDR2 FQNEAQ, per germline (reference sequence). The CDR3 DNA sequence: TGTGCCTGCAGCTTCCTTGGGGCCAACGTCCTGACTTTC. Translation: CACSFLGANVLTF.

This clonotype was seen many times. This CDR3 is missing its conserved last phenylalanine or tryptophan, likely due to a read error. The limits of the CDR3 on the DNA are not certain, so only TCRdb's listed CDR3 is given. J is TRBJ2-7 and V is TRBV30. The germline gives CDR1 GTSNPN, CDR2 SVGIG (reference sequence). The CDR3 length equals 10 residues, ends included. CDR3 sequence: CAWSVRLGFI.

The chain joins TRBV6-2 or TRBV6-3 to TRBJ2-1; 12 bases line up with TRBD1. This CDR3 contains 14 residues. Per the germline V gene, CDR1 is MNHEY and CDR2 is SVGEGT. With 6 bases clipped from V and 9 bases from J, the junction kept 6 bases outside the gene matches. The CDR3: CASRTGTGGLEQFF. The CDR3 nucleotides read TGTGCCAGCAGAACCGGGACAGGGGGCCTTGAGCAGTTCTTC.